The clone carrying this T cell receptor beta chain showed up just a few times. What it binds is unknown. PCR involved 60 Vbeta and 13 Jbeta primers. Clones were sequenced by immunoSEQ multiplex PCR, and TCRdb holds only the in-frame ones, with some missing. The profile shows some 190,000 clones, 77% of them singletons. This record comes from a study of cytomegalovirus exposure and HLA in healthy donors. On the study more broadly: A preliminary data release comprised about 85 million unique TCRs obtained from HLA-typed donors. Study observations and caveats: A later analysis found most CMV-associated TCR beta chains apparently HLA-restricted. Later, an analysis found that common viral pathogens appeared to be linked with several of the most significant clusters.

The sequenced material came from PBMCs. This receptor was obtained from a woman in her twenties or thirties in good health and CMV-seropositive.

The CDR3 sequence: CAWQQGNTEAFF. DNA of the CDR3: TGTGCCTGGCAACAGGGGAACACTGAAGCTTTCTTT. This chain connects TRBV30 to TRBJ1-1; weak D call: TRBD1 (6 bases). Trimming cost V 5 bases and J 1 base, with 8 bases left between them. The CDR3 totals 12 residues. Germline CDR1 reads GTSNPN; CDR2 reads SVGIG (reference sequence). Complete variable domain (other parts from reference TRBV30 and TRBJ1-1): SQTIHQWPATLVQPVGSPLSLECTVEGTSNPNLYWYRQAAGRGLQLLFYSVGIGQISSEVPQNLSASRPQDRQFILSSKKLLLSDSGFYLCAWQQGNTEAFFGQGTRLTVV.